This T cell receptor (beta chain) is from a study of blood T cell repertoires in COVID-19 (TCRdb year 2020). In the study overall: Samples from collaborators originated in the United States, Italy and Spain and spanned both the acute and convalescent phases of COVID-19. Subjects who had been exposed to COVID-19, were actively infected with it, or had recovered from it provided the deeply sampled blood TCRbeta repertoires that made up the dataset. Samples came from the ongoing ImmuneRACE study (first 160 participants) plus 1,254 subjects from 6 global collaborators. The repertoires were released in a freely available public database meant as a resource for research on the immune response to SARS-CoV-2. The prospective study material was composed of cDNA or gDNA derived from T cells, B-cell-depleted T cells, or PBMCs. Where HLA class I and class II types were available, the types were taken from metadata supplied by the sample provider, not from assay-based typing. Nearly every sample came with metadata listing a de-identified subject ID, COVID-19 status, age in years and sex. Points the paper makes about the study in general: The quantity of clinical and demographic metadata differed by source and by participant and was supplied without curation.

One collaborating source in Seattle enrolled patients while the patients were actively infected and followed the patients over time throughout the course of disease. Collaborating institutions collected whole blood in K2EDTA tubes following their own protocols. For TCRbeta analysis, collaborator samples were shipped as frozen whole blood, as isolated PBMCs, or as DNA extracted from either sample type. Sequences SGHDT (CDR1) and YYEEEE (CDR2) are obtained from the germline V gene. The CDR3, cysteine through phenylalanine, is 15 amino acids long. This entry keeps only the CDR3 DNA: 45 bases, framed from base 1. Here V drops 2 bases and J drops 3 bases, and the junction holds 5 bases not matched to any gene. This clone was counted between two and nine times. This clone's antigen is unknown. No quality values exist for individual bases; no much larger clone is one base distant. TCRbeta CDR3 regions were amplified from genomic DNA by means of the immunoSEQ Assay, a bias-controlled multiplex PCR. The published analysis was carried out like this. Within the assay, amplification of reference gene primers was used to estimate how many nucleated cells each sample contained. To quantify the absolute abundance of each unique TCRbeta CDR3 rearrangement, sequence reads were collapsed and filtered. For each sample, productive Simpson clonality was calculated as the square root of Simpson's diversity index across productive rearrangements. TCRdb obtained this table from immuneACCESS and retained in-frame rearrangements with V and J assigned. These tables miss some clones; where compared with another copy, unresolved V genes account for less than half of the shortfall, and the remainder is unexplained. The DNA gave D and trimming, while V, J and clone size come from that table. The sample has about 160,000 clones on record, about four fifths of them singletons. The ten largest clonotypes hold 7.5% to 8.5% of the sample.

This receptor was obtained from a woman aged 60 to 75 with COVID-19, enrolled during active disease. The V gene is TRBV5-6 and the J gene is TRBJ2-1; TRBD2 aligns with 7 central bases. Sequencing was performed on peripheral blood. DNA sequence: TGTGCCAGCAGCTTCGGGACTATTAACTACAATGAGCAGTTCTTC. Its product reads: CASSFGTINYNEQFF. The entire variable domain, with the stretches around the CDR3 drawn from the reference TRBV5-6 and TRBJ2-1 proteins, is DAGVTQSPTHLIKTRGQQVTLRCSPKSGHDTVSWYQQALGQGPQFIFQYYEEEERQRGNFPDRFSGHQFPNYSSELNVNALLLGDSALYLCASSFGTINYNEQFFGPGTRLTVL.